This TCR beta chain was captured by sequencing in a study of T-cell memory formation after mild COVID-19. Via MiXCR, TCRdb re-called the 5' RACE reads, giving one row per CDR3 protein. The sample has about 340,000 distinct CDR3 sequences, approximately 16% seen once. The ends were cut back, 4 bases at V and 7 bases at J, with 11 bases in the middle. From germline, CDR1 is SGHRS and CDR2 YFSETQ. This CDR3 contains 12 residues. In its sample, this clonotype was seen many times. The sample consisted of PBMCs or a T cell subset sorted from them (not recorded which). The chain uses TRBV5-1 and TRBJ1-2, with a tentative D call TRBD1 (5 bases). This receptor was taken from a man aged 18 to 29 who had mild COVID-19 (a few samples of this study predate the infection). Cell type and time point are not known. CDR3 bases: TGCGCCAGCAGCCAGGACAAGGTTGGCTACACCTTC. This sequence encodes CASSQDKVGYTF.